This T cell receptor (beta chain) was sequenced for a study of T cells after yellow fever vaccination. This clonotype has only a few counts. TCRdb passed the 5' RACE reads through MiXCR, listing each CDR3 protein once. The sample lists under 55,000 distinct CDR3 sequences, approximately 6.6% occurring once. J lost 7 bases, V lost 5 bases, and 6 bases had no gene match. Germline V gives CDR1 SEHNR, CDR2 FQNEAQ (reference sequence). The CDR3 is 13 amino acids. Regarding the study as a whole: Repertoires sorted by FACS could include abundant clonotypes that are contaminants from the bulk population.

The source of this sequence is a man between 18 and 29 years old who received the YFV17D yellow fever vaccine. Specimen: CD8+ T cells not binding an NS4B(214-222) dextramer, sorted from PBMCs, collected roughly 46 days after the first yellow fever vaccination. The chain has TRBV7-9 and TRBJ1-1; TRBD1 matches 8 bases. CDR3 DNA sequence: TGTGCCAGCAGCGACAGGGGTTTTATTGAAGCTTTCTTT. It yields the protein CASSDRGFIEAFF.